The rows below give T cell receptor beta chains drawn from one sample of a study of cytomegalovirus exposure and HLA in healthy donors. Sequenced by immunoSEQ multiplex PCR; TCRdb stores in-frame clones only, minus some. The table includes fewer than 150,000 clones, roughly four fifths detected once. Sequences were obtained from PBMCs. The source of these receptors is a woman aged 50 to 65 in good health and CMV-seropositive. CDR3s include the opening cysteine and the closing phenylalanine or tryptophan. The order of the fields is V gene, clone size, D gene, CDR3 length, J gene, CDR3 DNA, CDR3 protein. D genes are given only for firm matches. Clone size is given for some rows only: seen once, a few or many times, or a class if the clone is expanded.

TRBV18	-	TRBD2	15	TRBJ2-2	TGTGCCAGCTCACAGACTAGCGTCGGCACCGGGGAGCTGTTTTTT	CASSQTSVGTGELFF
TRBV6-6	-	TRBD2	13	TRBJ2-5	TGTGCCAGCAGCAGGACTAGACCCGAGACCCAGTACTTC	CASSRTRPETQYF
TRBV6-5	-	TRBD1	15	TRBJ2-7	TGTGCCAGCAGTTACACAGGGGGTAGCTCCTACGAGCAGTACTTC	CASSYTGGSSYEQYF
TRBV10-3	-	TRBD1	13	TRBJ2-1	TGTGCCTCTTCCGGACAGGGGGTAAATGAGCAGTTCTTC	CASSGQGVNEQFF
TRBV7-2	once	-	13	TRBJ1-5	TGTGCCAGCAGTCTGGGGGGGCGCGGGCCCCAGCATTTT	CASSLGGRGPQHF
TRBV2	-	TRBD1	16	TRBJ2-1	TGTGCCAGCAGTTCAGACCCGGGACAGCTATACAATGAGCAGTTCTTC	CASSSDPGQLYNEQFF
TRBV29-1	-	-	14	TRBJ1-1	TGCAGCGTTCCGCGGGACGGGTCTTCCTCTGAAGCTTTCTTT	CSVPRDGSSSEAFF
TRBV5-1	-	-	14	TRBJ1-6	TGCGCCAGCAGCTTGGGGCAGGGTTTCTCACCCCTCCACTTT	CASSLGQGFSPLHF
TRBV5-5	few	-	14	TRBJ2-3	TGTGCCAGCAGCTTGGATTACGGGGCAGATACGCAGTATTTT	CASSLDYGADTQYF
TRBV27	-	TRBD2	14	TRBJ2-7	TGTGCCAGCAGGAGGACTAGCGGGGGCTACGAGCAGTACTTC	CASRRTSGGYEQYF
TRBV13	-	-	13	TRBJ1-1	TGTGCCAGCAGACCCGGAGGGGTGACTGAAGCTTTCTTT	CASRPGGVTEAFF
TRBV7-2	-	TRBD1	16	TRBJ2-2	TGTGCCAGCAGCCCAGGGGGCGGAACGAACACCGGGGAGCTGTTTTTT	CASSPGGGTNTGELFF
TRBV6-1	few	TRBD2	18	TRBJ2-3	TGTGCCAGCAGTGAAGGGGGACTAGCGGTCCCGAGTGCAGATACGCAGTATTTT	CASSEGGLAVPSADTQYF
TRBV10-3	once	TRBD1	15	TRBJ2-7	TGTGCCATCAGTGACGGACAGGGATTGACCTACGAGCAGTACTTC	CAISDGQGLTYEQYF
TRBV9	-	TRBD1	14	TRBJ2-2	TGTGCCAGCACCGACAGGGCTAGGTCCGGGGAGCTGTTTTTT	CASTDRARSGELFF
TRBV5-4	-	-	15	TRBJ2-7	TGTGCCAGCAGCTCCCCGGGATCTCGGGTGGGCGAGCAGTACTTC	CASSSPGSRVGEQYF
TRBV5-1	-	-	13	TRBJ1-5	TGCGCCAGCAGGGCGGAGGAGAGACAGCCCCAGCATTTT	CASRAEERQPQHF
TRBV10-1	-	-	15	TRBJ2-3	TGCGCCAGCAGTGGACAGAGCCAAGGCACAGATACGCAGTATTTT	CASSGQSQGTDTQYF
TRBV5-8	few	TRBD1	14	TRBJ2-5	TGTGCCAGCAGCCGCGACAGGGGGACTGAGACCCAGTACTTC	CASSRDRGTETQYF
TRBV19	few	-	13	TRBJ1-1	TGTGCCAGTAGCCTGTTTGTGAACACTGAAGCTTTCTTT	CASSLFVNTEAFF
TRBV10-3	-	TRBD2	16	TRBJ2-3	TGTGCCATCAGTGAACTAGCGGGGGCCAACACAGATACGCAGTATTTT	CAISELAGANTDTQYF
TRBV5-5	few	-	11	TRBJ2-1	TGTGCCAGCCTCCAGGGGTACGAGCAGTTCTTC	CASLQGYEQFF
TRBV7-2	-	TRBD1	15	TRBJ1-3	TGTGCCAGCAGCTTGACAGGGAGCTCTGGAAACACCATATATTTT	CASSLTGSSGNTIYF
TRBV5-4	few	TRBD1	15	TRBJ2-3	TGTCCCAGCAGCCCGGGACAGGGGTTCCCAGATACGCAGTATTTT	CPSSPGQGFPDTQYF
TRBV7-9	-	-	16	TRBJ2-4	TGTGCCAGCAGCTTAGGGACAGAACTAGCCAAAAACATTCAGTACTTC	CASSLGTELAKNIQYF
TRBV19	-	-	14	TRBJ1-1	TGTGCCAGTAGTGCACAGGGTGAGGGGTGTGGAGCTTTCTTT	CASSAQGEGCGAFF
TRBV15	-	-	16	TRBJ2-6	TGTGCCACCAGCAGACCGCAGGGCGCTGGGGCCAACGTCCTGACTTTC	CATSRPQGAGANVLTF
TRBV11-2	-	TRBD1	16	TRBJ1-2	TGTGCCAGCAGCTTGAGGGGACAGGCGGCGCACTATGGCTACACCTTC	CASSLRGQAAHYGYTF
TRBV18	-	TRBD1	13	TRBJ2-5	TGTGCCAGCTCACCGCGGACAGGGGAGACCCAGTACTTC	CASSPRTGETQYF
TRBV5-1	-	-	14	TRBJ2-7	TGCGCCAGCAGCTTGGGCGGCCAGACCTACGAGCAGTACTTC	CASSLGGQTYEQYF
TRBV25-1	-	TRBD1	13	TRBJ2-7	TGTGCCAGCCTCGACGGGACAGGGGACGAGCAGTACTTC	CASLDGTGDEQYF
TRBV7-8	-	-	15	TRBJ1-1	TGTGCCAGCAGCTTCCGGGGGGGCGCGGGCACTGAAGCTTTCTTT	CASSFRGGAGTEAFF
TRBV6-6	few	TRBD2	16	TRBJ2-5	TGTGCCAGCAGTTACTCGACACCTAGCGGGCGGGAGACCCAGTACTTC	CASSYSTPSGRETQYF
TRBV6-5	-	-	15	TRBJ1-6	TGTGCCAGCAGTACAGGGTGGACGGGTGGTTCACCCCTCCACTTT	CASSTGWTGGSPLHF
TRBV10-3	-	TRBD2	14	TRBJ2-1	TGTGCCATCAGTGGACTAGCGGGGCACAATGAGCAGTTCTTC	CAISGLAGHNEQFF
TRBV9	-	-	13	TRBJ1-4	TGTGCCAGCGGCCGGGAACCAAATGAAAAACTGTTTTTT	CASGREPNEKLFF
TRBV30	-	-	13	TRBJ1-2	TGTGCCTACCACGCTGCCCCCCCGGGGGGCTACCCCTTC	CAYHAAPPGGYPF